Presented here are 27 T cell receptor beta chains from one specimen sequenced in a study of neurological immune-mediated disorders. MiXCR was run by TCRdb on the 5' RACE reads, yielding one entry per CDR3 protein. The sample has about 70,000 distinct CDR3 sequences, 4.5% to 5.5% seen once; the top ten hold about 2.2%. Sequencing was performed on PBMCs. The receptor set was obtained from a woman in her 70s with multiple sclerosis.

This clonotype was seen repeatedly, ten times or more. This sequence joins TRBV5-1 and TRBJ2-2; TRBD2 matches at 8 bases. Germline CDR1 reads SGHRS; CDR2 reads YFSETQ. The CDR3 has 16 residues. The J segment lost 1 base and the V segment lost 1 base, leaving 3 bases of the junction unmatched. The CDR3 sequence is CASSLTLAGNTGELFF. In DNA, the CDR3 is TGCGCCAGCAGCTTGACTCTAGCGGGGAACACCGGGGAGCTGTTTTTT.

In this sample, this clonotype turned up a few times. The rearrangement joins TRBV12-3 or TRBV12-4 to TRBJ2-1; 11 bases align to TRBD2. The CDR3 runs to 16 residues. After removal of 3 bases from V and 10 bases from J, the junction contained 11 bases not matched to a gene. This chain's CDR3 is CASSFRIAGGPREQFF. In DNA, the CDR3 is TGTGCCAGCAGTTTCCGCATAGCGGGAGGGCCAAGGGAGCAGTTCTTC.

A word on this clonotype: One end of the junction does not line up with germline, which may come from a read error. The chain joins TRBV14 to TRBJ2-1; D gene uncertain. There are 13 residues in the CDR3. From germline, CDR1 is SGHDN and CDR2 FVKESK. CDR3: CASSSSVYNAQFF. The CDR3 DNA reads TGTGCCAGCAGTTCAAGCGTTTACAATGCGCAGTTCTTC.

This clonotype came up many times. The chain uses TRBV29-1 and TRBJ2-1; 14 bases agree with TRBD2. The CDR3 covers 16 residues. J gave up 0 bases and V 6 bases, and 4 bases lay outside the gene matches. Germline loops: CDR1 SQVTM, CDR2 ANQGSEA. The DNA of the CDR3 is TGCAGCGTCCGGACTAGCGGGAGGAGCTCCTACAATGAGCAGTTCTTC. It codes for CSVRTSGRSSYNEQFF.

This clonotype was observed a few times. This chain connects TRBV10-3 to TRBJ1-2; D might be TRBD1 (5 bases). Trimming removed 0 bases at V and 4 bases at J, with 9 bases between. This CDR3 has 14 amino acids. Looked up from germline, CDR1 is ENHRY and CDR2 is SYGVKD. The CDR3 spells CAISESTAVYGYTF. CDR3 DNA sequence: TGTGCCATCAGTGAGTCGACAGCAGTCTATGGCTACACCTTC.

The gene calls are TRBV12-3 or TRBV12-4 and TRBJ1-4; 8 bases match TRBD1. V lost 8 bases to trimming and J lost 5 bases; unmatched junction nucleotides: 4. CDR3 length equals 13 residues. DNA of the CDR3: TGTGCCAGCCGTACAGGGGGAAATGAAAAACTGTTTTTT. Its protein is CASRTGGNEKLFF.

This clonotype was recorded at least ten times. This chain joins TRBV5-1 and TRBJ2-6; D uncertain. This CDR3 has 15 residues. Germline values: CDR1 SGHRS, CDR2 YFSETQ. V dropped 0 bases and J dropped 1 base, with 5 bases sitting between them. CDR3 loop: CASSLGQSGANVLTF. As DNA, the CDR3 is TGCGCCAGCAGCTTGGGTCAATCTGGGGCCAACGTCCTGACTTTC.

Many counts were recorded for this clonotype. The rearrangement links TRBV11-3 to TRBJ2-3; either TRBD1 or TRBD2 may fit D (5 bases each). Trimming removed 4 bases from V and 0 bases from J, with 11 bases in between. The germline gives CDR1 SGHNT, CDR2 YENEEA. This CDR3 has 15 residues. The chain's CDR3 is CASSWGWGSTDTQYF. CDR3 bases: TGTGCCAGCAGCTGGGGGTGGGGAAGCACAGATACGCAGTATTTT.

This clonotype was recorded many times. The J gene is TRBJ2-3, the V gene TRBV20-1; 8 nucleotides align to TRBD2. V was clipped by 1 base and J by 7 bases; unmatched bases: 7. CDR1 and CDR2 (germline): DFQATT, SNEGSKA (reference sequence). The CDR3 covers 14 residues. The CDR3 reads CSARAGGPPHTQYF. In DNA, the CDR3 is TGCAGTGCTAGAGCGGGAGGGCCTCCCCATACGCAGTATTTT.

The chain combines TRBV20-1 with TRBJ2-1; 8 bases map to TRBD2. Unmatched junction bases numbered 11, after V lost 6 bases and J lost 7 bases. Germline-derived CDR1 and CDR2 are DFQATT and SNEGSKA (reference sequence). The CDR3 extends over 14 amino acids. CDR3: CSAKHGTRGNEQFF. The DNA for the CDR3 is TGCAGTGCGAAGCACGGGACTAGGGGTAATGAGCAGTTCTTC.

This clonotype was detected ten times or more. The chain is built from TRBV5-1 and TRBJ1-1; D call uncertain. V lost 4 bases and J lost 1, with 8 bases in between. Germline V lookup: CDR1 SGHRS, CDR2 YFSETQ. The CDR3 length is 13 residues. In nucleotides, the CDR3 is TGCGCCAGCAGCCGGGTCCCGAACACTGAAGCTTTCTTT. This translates into CASSRVPNTEAFF.

Ten or more counts support this clonotype. This chain connects TRBV6-5 to TRBJ2-1, with D unclear. V was shortened by 4 bases and J by 8 bases, with 12 bases between the two germline ends. CDR3 size: 13 residues. Germline V lookup: CDR1 MNHEY, CDR2 SVGAGI. The CDR3 DNA reads TGTGCCAGCAGTTCAGGTAGTCCGGATGAGCAGTTCTTC. Its translation: CASSSGSPDEQFF.

This clonotype was seen repeatedly, ten times or more. This chain links TRBV3-1 with TRBJ1-2; D is uncertain. Germline values: CDR1 LGHDT, CDR2 YNNKEL (reference sequence). CDR3 length equals 13 residues. Trimming took 4 bases from V and 2 from J, leaving 8 bases between them. The CDR3 reads CASSLDGNYGYTF. In DNA, the CDR3 is TGTGCCAGCAGCCTCGACGGCAACTATGGCTACACCTTC.

This clonotype appeared many times. V usage is TRBV5-1 and J usage is TRBJ1-6, with 7 bases that match TRBD1. There are 14 residues in the CDR3. CDR1 and CDR2 from the germline V gene are SGHRS and YFSETQ. V trimming: 2 bases; J trimming: 10 bases; junction bases outside the gene matches: 6. CDR3 residues: CASSFGQETSPLHF. The CDR3 nucleotides are TGCGCCAGCAGCTTCGGACAGGAGACATCACCCCTCCACTTT.

This clonotype was counted ten times or more. For the CDR3, the DNA is TGCAGTGCTAGAGTGACGGGACCGATCTCCTACGAGCAGTACTTC. Translated, it gives CSARVTGPISYEQYF. J is TRBJ2-7 and V is TRBV20-1; D possibly uses TRBD1 or TRBD2 (5 bases each). The V end was cut by 1 base, the J end by 0 bases, with 13 bases between. The CDR3 has 15 amino acids. CDR1 and CDR2 from the germline V gene are DFQATT and SNEGSKA (reference sequence).

This clonotype was counted at least ten times. The chain couples TRBV29-1 to TRBJ2-5, with D hard to call. The CDR3 length is 11 residues. In germline, CDR1 is SQVTM, CDR2 ANQGSEA. V was pared by 4 bases and J by 2 bases, with 5 bases between. CDR3 sequence: CSVGPQETQYF. The CDR3 DNA reads TGCAGCGTTGGGCCGCAAGAGACCCAGTACTTC.

The sample holds many counts of this clonotype. The chain employs TRBV5-1 and TRBJ1-3, with D hard to call. CDR3 length equals 13 residues. The germline V and J ends were trimmed by 7 bases and 2 bases, with 10 bases remaining between them. Germline V gives CDR1 SGHRS, CDR2 YFSETQ. CDR3: CASHSHTGNTIYF. For the CDR3, the DNA is TGCGCCAGCCATTCTCATACTGGAAACACCATATATTTT.

There are many counts of this clonotype. V gene TRBV4-1 combines with J gene TRBJ2-7; 8 bases line up with TRBD2. The CDR3 loop spans 15 amino acids. V trimming: 4 bases; J trimming: 5 bases; junction bases outside the gene matches: 10. CDR1 MGHRA and CDR2 YSYEKL come from the germline V gene. DNA of the CDR3: TGCGCCAGCAGCCTACCAAATAGCGGGGAGGACGAGCAGTACTTC. Encoded protein: CASSLPNSGEDEQYF.

There are many counts of this clonotype. The chain carries TRBV6-5 and TRBJ2-7; D not resolved. The V gene lost 5 bases and the J gene lost 2 bases, with 13 bases spanning the gap. In germline, CDR1 is MNHEY, CDR2 SVGAGI. This CDR3 spans 14 amino acids. The CDR3 DNA reads TGTGCCAGCAGTCCTGCCCACGGACCCTACGAGCAGTACTTC. It is translated as CASSPAHGPYEQYF.

This clonotype showed up many times. This chain links TRBV27 with TRBJ2-4, with TRBD2 identical over 9 bases. The CDR3 has 13 residues. J gave up 13 bases and V 2 bases, and 6 bases lay outside the gene matches. In germline, CDR1 is MNHEY, CDR2 SMNVEV (reference sequence). This CDR3 is CASSLMTSGPQYF. CDR3 bases: TGTGCCAGCAGTTTAATGACTAGCGGCCCCCAGTACTTC.

This clonotype was seen repeatedly, ten times or more. The chain couples TRBV5-1 to TRBJ1-5; no reliable D call. The germline V gene encodes CDR1 SGHRS and CDR2 YFSETQ. The CDR3 contains 13 residues. V lost 3 bases and J 5 bases, leaving 9 bases between the germline ends. The CDR3 DNA reads as TGCGCCAGCAGCTCCGACATCCATCAGCCCCAGCATTTT. Its translation is CASSSDIHQPQHF.

This clonotype has only a few counts. This sequence joins TRBV6-5 and TRBJ2-7; no clear D. Germline V gene data show CDR1 as MNHEY and CDR2 as SVGAGI. The CDR3 runs 13 residues. Between the trimmed V and J ends, which lost 6 bases and 6 bases, there was a span of 15 bases. The CDR3 region is CASSDGPPGEQYF. DNA of the CDR3: TGTGCCAGCAGCGACGGACCCCCAGGCGAGCAGTACTTC.

This clonotype has a count of ten or more. This sequence joins TRBV29-1 and TRBJ2-2; D ambiguous. CDR1 SQVTM and CDR2 ANQGSEA come from the germline V gene. The V end was cut by 2 bases, the J end by 1 base, with 8 bases between. The CDR3 is 14 residues long. The CDR3 is CSVESRVNTGELFF. As DNA, the CDR3 is TGCAGCGTTGAATCAAGGGTGAACACCGGGGAGCTGTTTTTT.

This clonotype was seen at least ten times. The chain recombines TRBV5-1 with TRBJ2-1, with D possibly matching TRBD1 (5 bases). The germline CDR1 and CDR2 sequences are SGHRS and YFSETQ. V was trimmed by 5 bases and J by 10 bases, leaving 16 bases between them. The CDR3 extends over 13 amino acids. This CDR3 is CASSPRQGYEQFF. The CDR3 DNA follows: TGCGCCAGCAGTCCACGGCAGGGATACGAGCAGTTCTTC. The full variable domain, in which reference TRBV5-1 and TRBJ2-1 provide the parts outside the CDR3, is KAGVTQTPRYLIKTRGQQVTLSCSPISGHRSVSWYQQTPGQGLQFLFEYFSETQRNKGNFPGRFSGRQFSNSRSEMNVSTLELGDSALYLCASSPRQGYEQFFGPGTRLTVL.

This clonotype was counted at least ten times. This rearrangement joins TRBV27 to TRBJ2-7, with 15 bases lining up with TRBD2. The CDR3 covers 16 residues. The germline V gene encodes CDR1 MNHEY and CDR2 SMNVEV (reference sequence). J lost 1 base, V lost 6 bases, and 4 bases had no gene match. CDR3 loop: CASRPGLAGGSYEQYF. DNA of the CDR3: TGTGCCAGCAGACCGGGACTAGCGGGAGGTTCCTACGAGCAGTACTTC.

This clonotype occurred once. V usage is TRBV29-1 and J usage is TRBJ2-3; the D is unclear. The CDR3 spans 15 residues. V was pared by 0 bases and J by 2 bases, with 12 bases between. Germline lookup yields CDR1 SQVTM and CDR2 ANQGSEA. CDR3 sequence (DNA): TGCAGCGTTGAAGATGCGACTCCTTCCACAGATACGCAGTATTTT. It codes for CSVEDATPSTDTQYF.

The sample holds many counts of this clonotype. J is TRBJ1-5 and V is TRBV20-1; D is ambiguous. The CDR3 contains 14 residues. Germline values: CDR1 DFQATT, CDR2 SNEGSKA (reference sequence). Trimming pared 1 base from V and 1 base from J, leaving 8 bases between. CDR3 residues: CSARGGSSNQPQHF. CDR3 coding DNA: TGCAGTGCTAGAGGGGGTAGCAGCAATCAGCCCCAGCATTTT.